The present T cell receptor beta chain was sequenced within a study of PD-1 blockade in classical Hodgkin lymphoma. Overall study findings and caveats: Prior to therapy, complete responders displayed diversity much like that of newly diagnosed patients. With respect to the repertoire differences, their causes, possibly disease activity or prior therapy, remain undefined.

Trimming removed 8 bases from V and 7 bases from J, with 15 bases in between. The CDR3 length is 13 residues. CDR1 is MDHEN and CDR2 is SYDVKM in the germline V gene. Comments on this clone: Its antigen is unidentified.

Relapse after autologous stem cell transplantation occurred in every patient, and brentuximab vedotin exposure varied. Assay used: immunoSEQ multiplex PCR; TCRdb lists only in-frame clones, some missing. The sample lists tens of thousands of clones, around 90% occurring once. This chain joins TRBV28 and TRBJ1-5; D is unresolved. The sequence was obtained from a human donor with classical Hodgkin lymphoma. This specimen was peripheral blood mononuclear cells (PBMCs), taken at baseline. In DNA, the CDR3 is TGTGCCAGCGCCGGCGGCCTCTACCAGCCCCAGCATTTT. Amino acid sequence: CASAGGLYQPQHF. Using reference TRBV28 and TRBJ1-5 for the parts outside the CDR3, the full variable domain is DVKVTQSSRYLVKRTGEKVFLECVQDMDHENMFWYRQDPGLGLRLIYFSYDVKMKEKGDIPEGYSVSREKKERFSLILESASTNQTSMYLCASAGGLYQPQHFGDGTRLSIL.